This TCR beta chain was retrieved from a study of T-cell reconstitution after alpha-beta-depleted transplantation in children. This clonotype showed up many times. Its antigen remains unidentified. This CDR3 comprises 13 residues. V was cut by 3 bases and J by 4 bases, with 11 bases left in between. Looked up from germline, CDR1 is SGHRS and CDR2 is YFSETQ. Broader study findings: Reportedly, roughly two months post-transplant, alpha-beta T cells arose from several hundred expanded graft clones. One year post-transplant, T-cell counts and diversity were largely derived from T cells produced anew. There were some patients whose high TCRbeta diversity at day 60 came from surviving recipient T cells and thymic progenitors.

The authors prepared the TCRbeta library with unique molecular identifiers. MiXCR, run by TCRdb on the PCR reads, gives a single entry per CDR3 protein. The sample lists around 420,000 distinct CDR3 sequences; 15% to 20% were seen once. This clonotype was obtained from a boy less than two years old who had a stem cell transplant for Wiskott-Aldrich syndrome, so the T cells may come from the graft donor. Sequenced material: PBMCs, mostly from graft donor cells, taken 360 days after TCRalphabeta/CD19-depleted stem cell transplant. This sequence joins TRBV5-1 and TRBJ2-7; possible D gene TRBD1, 6 bases. The CDR3 nucleotides read TGCGCCAGCAGCTCCCTTACAGGGTACGAGCAGTACTTC. This sequence encodes CASSSLTGYEQYF.